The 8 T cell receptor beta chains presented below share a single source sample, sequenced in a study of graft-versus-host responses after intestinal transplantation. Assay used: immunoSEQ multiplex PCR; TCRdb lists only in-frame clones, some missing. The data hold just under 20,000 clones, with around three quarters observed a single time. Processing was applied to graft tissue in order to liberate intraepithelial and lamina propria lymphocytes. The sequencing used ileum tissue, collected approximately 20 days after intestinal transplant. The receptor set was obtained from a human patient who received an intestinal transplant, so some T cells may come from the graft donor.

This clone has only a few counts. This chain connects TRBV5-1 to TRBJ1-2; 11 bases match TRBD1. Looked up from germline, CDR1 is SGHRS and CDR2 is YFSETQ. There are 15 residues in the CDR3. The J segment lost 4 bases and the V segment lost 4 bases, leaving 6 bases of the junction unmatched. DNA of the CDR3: TGCGCCAGCAGCCCGGGACAGGGGGTACCCTATGGCTACACCTTC. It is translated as CASSPGQGVPYGYTF.

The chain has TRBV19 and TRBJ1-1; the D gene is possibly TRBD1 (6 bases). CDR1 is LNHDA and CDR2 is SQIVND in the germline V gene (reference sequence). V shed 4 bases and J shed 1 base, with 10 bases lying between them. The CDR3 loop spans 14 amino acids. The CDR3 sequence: CASSTGVGNTEAFF. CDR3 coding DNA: TGTGCCAGTAGTACAGGGGTGGGGAACACTGAAGCTTTCTTT.

The CDR3 loop reads CASSDLRLIGTQYF. The CDR3 nucleotides are TGCGCCAGCAGTGACCTTCGACTCATCGGTACGCAGTATTTT. The genes are TRBV10-2 and TRBJ2-3; D call uncertain. CDR3 length: 14 amino acids. V shed 3 bases and J shed 8 bases, with 15 bases lying between them. Per the germline V gene, CDR1 is WSHSY and CDR2 is SAAADI.

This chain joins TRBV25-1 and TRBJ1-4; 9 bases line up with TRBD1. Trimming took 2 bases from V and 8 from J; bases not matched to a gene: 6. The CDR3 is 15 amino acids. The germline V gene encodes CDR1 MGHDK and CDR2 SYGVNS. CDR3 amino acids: CASSEPGQGNEKLFF. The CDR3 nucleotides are TGTGCCAGCAGTGAACCCGGACAGGGGAACGAAAAACTGTTTTTT.

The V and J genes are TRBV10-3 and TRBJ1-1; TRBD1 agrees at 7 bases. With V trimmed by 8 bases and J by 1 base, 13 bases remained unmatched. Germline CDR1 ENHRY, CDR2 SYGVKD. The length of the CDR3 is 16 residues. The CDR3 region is CAISPDRPHGNTEAFF. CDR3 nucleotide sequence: TGTGCCATCTCCCCGGACAGGCCTCATGGGAACACTGAAGCTTTCTTT.

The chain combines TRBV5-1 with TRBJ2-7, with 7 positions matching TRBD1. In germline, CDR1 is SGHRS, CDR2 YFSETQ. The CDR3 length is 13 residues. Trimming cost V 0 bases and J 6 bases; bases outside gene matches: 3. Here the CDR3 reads CASSLGDRVEQYF. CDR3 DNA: TGCGCCAGCAGCTTGGGCGACAGGGTCGAGCAGTACTTC.

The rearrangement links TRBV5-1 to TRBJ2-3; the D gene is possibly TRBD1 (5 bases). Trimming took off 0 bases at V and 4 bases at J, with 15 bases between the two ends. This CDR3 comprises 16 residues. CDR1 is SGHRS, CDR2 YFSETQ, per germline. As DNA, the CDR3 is TGCGCCAGCAGCTTGGGGACATTTCATCGGGCAGATACGCAGTATTTT. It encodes CASSLGTFHRADTQYF.

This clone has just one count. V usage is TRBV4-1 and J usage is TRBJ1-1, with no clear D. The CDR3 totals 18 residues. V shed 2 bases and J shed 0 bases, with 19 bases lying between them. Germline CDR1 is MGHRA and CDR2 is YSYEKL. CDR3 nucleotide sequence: TGCGCCAGCAGCCAACCTCGGGGAGCAGCACCGATGAACACTGAAGCTTTCTTT. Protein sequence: CASSQPRGAAPMNTEAFF.